This T cell receptor (beta chain) was obtained from a study of blood T cell repertoires in COVID-19. Germline values: CDR1 GTSNPN, CDR2 SVGIG (reference sequence). This CDR3 comprises 13 residues. Trimming removed 8 bases from V and 8 bases from J; junction bases left unmatched: 6. Sequencing used immunoSEQ multiplex PCR; TCRdb keeps in-frame clones, though not all of them. The sample has approximately 160,000 clones; around 85% are singletons. This clonotype originated in a man aged 55 to 69 who had recovered from COVID-19. The chain links TRBV30 to TRBJ1-4; 12 bases map to TRBD1. Sequencing was done on a sample of peripheral blood. Here the CDR3 reads CARGTGGEEKLFF. The CDR3 nucleotides are TGTGCCCGGGGGACAGGGGGCGAAGAAAAACTGTTTTTT.